The next 8 T cell receptor beta chains were all read from a single sample in a study of chemoradiotherapy in HPV16-positive cancers. The assay was immunoSEQ multiplex PCR, and TCRdb's table has in-frame clones only and misses some. The sample contains about 2,500 clones, around 85% of which appear only once. The material was tumor tissue, obtained from a patient who underwent chemoradiotherapy. The receptors were gathered from a human donor with HPV-associated anogenital cancer.

The chain is built from TRBV19 and TRBJ2-1, with TRBD1 identical over 9 bases. This CDR3 is 15 amino acids long. Germline V lookup: CDR1 LNHDA, CDR2 SQIVND (reference sequence). The V gene end was trimmed by 7 bases and the J gene end by 5 bases; junction bases not matched to a gene: 9. Written as DNA, the CDR3 is TGTGCCAGTACACTGGGACAGGGCAACCACAATGAGCAGTTCTTC. Amino acids: CASTLGQGNHNEQFF.

This chain connects TRBV7-6 to TRBJ2-3; D not resolved. Between the trimmed V and J ends, which lost 1 base and 2 bases, there was a span of 7 bases. CDR3 size: 14 residues. CDR1 is SGHVS and CDR2 is FNYEAQ in the germline V gene. CDR3 protein: CASSLGRDTDTQYF. The CDR3 DNA is TGTGCCAGCAGCTTAGGTAGGGACACAGATACGCAGTATTTT.

The chain's CDR3 is CASSEADGGSYEQYF. As DNA, the CDR3 is TGTGCCAGCAGTGAAGCGGACGGGGGTTCCTACGAGCAGTACTTC. V gene TRBV6-1 combines with J gene TRBJ2-7; tentative D call: TRBD2 (6 bases). CDR1 and CDR2 (germline): MNHNS, SASEGT. Trimming removed 0 bases from V and 1 base from J, with 10 bases in between. CDR3 length equals 15 residues.

The chain carries TRBV6-5 and TRBJ2-3, with D perhaps matching TRBD1 (6 bases). The CDR3 covers 13 residues. The germline V gene has CDR1 MNHEY and CDR2 SVGAGI. V was pared by 5 bases and J by 5 bases, with 11 bases between. The CDR3 DNA follows: TGTGCCAGCAGTCCGCTAGGGGGAGATACGCAGTATTTT. Translated, it gives CASSPLGGDTQYF.

This clone showed up just a few times. The chain carries TRBV7-3 and TRBJ2-6; D remains unclear. Germline loops: CDR1 SGHTA, CDR2 FQGTGA. The CDR3 runs 15 residues. V gave up 4 bases and J gave up 6 bases, with 13 bases separating them. In DNA form, the CDR3 reads TGTGCCAGCAGCTCGGGTGATGGCTCGGCCAACGTCCTGACTTTC. The encoded protein is CASSSGDGSANVLTF.

The chain uses TRBV11-3 and TRBJ2-2, with D perhaps being TRBD1 or TRBD2 (5 bases each). Germline CDR1 SGHNT, CDR2 YENEEA. V lost 4 bases and J 1 base, leaving 10 bases between the germline ends. CDR3 length equals 15 residues. CDR3: CASSSGRQNTGELFF. The CDR3 DNA sequence: TGTGCCAGCAGCTCGGGACGTCAGAACACCGGGGAGCTGTTTTTT.

The chain is built from TRBV10-1 and TRBJ1-2, with a weak D call TRBD1 (5 bases). The germline V and J ends were trimmed by 1 base and 4 bases, with 13 bases remaining between them. The CDR3 consists of 15 residues. Per germline, CDR1 WNHNN and CDR2 SYGVQD (reference sequence). Written as DNA, the CDR3 is TGCGCCAGCAGTGAGTGGGACCTGCTGCTCTATGGCTACACCTTC. Protein: CASSEWDLLLYGYTF.

The chain combines TRBV7-9 with TRBJ1-2; 7 bases are a match to TRBD1. CDR1 and CDR2 from the germline V gene are SEHNR and FQNEAQ (reference sequence). The CDR3 length is 12 residues. Germline trimming cut 7 bases from V and 6 bases from J; bases unmatched to any gene: 5. The CDR3 sequence is CASTGTADGYTF. CDR3 sequence (DNA): TGTGCCAGCACCGGGACAGCCGATGGCTACACCTTC. Based on the CDR3 plus reference TRBV7-9 and TRBJ1-2, the full variable domain is DTGVSQNPRHKITKRGQNVTFRCDPISEHNRLYWYRQTLGQGPEFLTYFQNEAQLEKSRLLSDRFSAERPKGSFSTLEIQRTEQGDSAMYLCASTGTADGYTFGSGTRLTVV.